The 6 T cell receptor beta chains presented below share a single source sample, sequenced in a study of neurological immune-mediated disorders. Using its own MiXCR run on the 5' RACE reads, TCRdb lists one record per CDR3 protein. The sample has roughly 52,000 distinct CDR3 sequences, around 5.8% seen once. Sequences were obtained from CD4+ T cells from blood. The receptors originated from a woman between 18 and 30 years old with multiple sclerosis.

At least ten counts were recorded for this clonotype. The gene calls are TRBV5-1 and TRBJ2-1; D unclear. The V gene's germline CDR1 is SGHRS and CDR2 YFSETQ. Trimming took off 4 bases at V and 6 bases at J, with 14 bases between the two ends. The CDR3 totals 14 residues. CDR3 coding DNA: TGCGCCAGCAGCCTGACCCCTTCGAGCAATGAGCAGTTCTTC. Amino acid sequence: CASSLTPSSNEQFF.

This clonotype showed up many times. The chain links TRBV12-3 or TRBV12-4 to TRBJ2-7, with D tentatively TRBD1 (5 bases). The CDR3 runs to 13 residues. With 5 bases removed from V and 2 bases from J, the gap between germline ends came to 10 bases. CDR3 in amino acids: CASSTDRTYEQYV. The DNA of the CDR3 is TGTGCCAGCAGTACCGACAGAACCTACGAGCAGTACGTC.

This clonotype was counted many times. V and J are TRBV7-2 and TRBJ2-2, with D perhaps TRBD2 (6 bases). V gave up 2 bases and J gave up 0 bases, with 16 bases separating them. Germline V gives CDR1 SGHTA, CDR2 FQGNSA. The CDR3 totals 18 residues. CDR3 nucleotide sequence: TGTGCCAGCAGCTTAAGAGCAACCGGGAGCGCGAACACCGGGGAGCTGTTTTTT. Its protein is CASSLRATGSANTGELFF.

This clonotype showed up many times. The CDR3 protein is CASSDPGQGPEAFF. The CDR3 region has the DNA TGTGCCAGCAGTGACCCGGGACAGGGCCCTGAAGCTTTCTTT. The chain employs TRBV25-1 and TRBJ1-1, with 9 bases identical to TRBD1. The V and J ends lost 3 bases and 6 bases, in that order; junction bases with no gene match: 5. This CDR3 has 14 amino acids. Germline values: CDR1 MGHDK, CDR2 SYGVNS.

This clonotype came up a few times. The junction does not match germline at one end; this may be a read error. V gene TRBV27 combines with J gene TRBJ1-2, with D unresolved. The V gene's germline CDR1 is MNHEY and CDR2 SMNVEV (reference sequence). This CDR3 contains 14 residues. CDR3 DNA sequence: TGTGCCGGCAGTATGACTGGGGAGTTCTATGGCTACACCTTC. The encoded protein is CAGSMTGEFYGYTF.

This clonotype is medium-sized. This sequence joins TRBV20-1 and TRBJ2-7, with 8 bases identical to TRBD1. This CDR3 region has 13 residues. CDR1 and CDR2 (germline): DFQATT, SNEGSKA (reference sequence). Germline trimming cut 5 bases from V and 6 bases from J; bases unmatched to any gene: 9. For the CDR3, the DNA is TGCAGTGCTCCACCCGACAGGGGACGCGAGCAGTACTTC. The encoded protein is CSAPPDRGREQYF.